The 10 T cell receptor beta chains in this list originate from one sample, sequenced in a study of T cells in Graves' hyperthyroidism and ophthalmopathy (dated by TCRdb to about 2019). Library prep was done by multiplex PCR. Instrument on record: Illumina HiSeq 2000. TCR beta CDR3 regions were amplified from RNA transcripts. The TCR CDR3 was subjected to a first round of RT-PCR using the HTBI primer set and the Qiagen OneStep RT-PCR kit. TCRdb took the public reads, trimmed them with fastp at Q25, ran MiXCR for clone calling and kept in-frame beta chains. Rows matching on CDR3 protein sequence are summarized as one entry with the most common DNA and genes. The sample table contains some 700,000 distinct CDR3 sequences; only one count was recorded for 15% to 20% of them. The ten top clones hold about 16% of the sample. The sequenced sample consisted of blood. The receptors were sampled from a man aged 45-60 years with Graves' hyperthyroidism.

The table lists this clonotype with many counts. The genes are TRBV28 and TRBJ2-5; D is undetermined. With 4 bases removed from V and 5 bases from J, the gap between germline ends came to 14 bases. The CDR3 has 14 residues. Germline V gene data show CDR1 as MDHEN and CDR2 as SYDVKM. CDR3 DNA sequence: TGTGCCAGCAGTTGGGCAGGTTCGAAGGAGACCCAGTACTTC. As protein: CASSWAGSKETQYF.

This sequence joins TRBV6-1 and TRBJ2-2; D gene ambiguous. Germline loops: CDR1 MNHNS, CDR2 SASEGT. Between the trimmed V and J ends, which lost 7 bases and 3 bases, there was a span of 9 bases. The CDR3 has 13 amino acids. In DNA, the CDR3 is TGTGCCAGCATCGTCAGAGACACCGGGGAGCTGTTTTTT. Translating it yields CASIVRDTGELFF.

The genes are TRBV28 and TRBJ2-1; 8 nucleotides agree with TRBD2. V lost 6 bases, J lost 2 bases, and 6 bases stayed unmatched. This CDR3 comprises 15 residues. Germline V gives CDR1 MDHEN, CDR2 SYDVKM. In DNA form, the CDR3 reads TGTGCCAGCAGCCGACTAGCGAGAACCTACAATGAGCAGTTCTTC. Protein: CASSRLARTYNEQFF.

This clonotype was detected many times. The chain combines TRBV6-2 or TRBV6-3 with TRBJ1-1; weak D call: TRBD1 (5 bases). Trimming removed 6 bases at V and 6 bases at J, with 8 bases between. Germline CDR1 reads MNHEY; CDR2 reads SVGEGT. The CDR3 loop spans 11 amino acids. The CDR3 region is CASRRGSEAFF. The CDR3 nucleotides read TGTGCCAGCAGGCGGGGGTCTGAAGCTTTCTTT.

This clonotype has a handful of counts. The chain carries TRBV27 and TRBJ1-4; D ambiguous. V lost 6 bases to trimming and J lost 1 base, with 6 bases between them. This CDR3 is built from 13 residues. Germline V CDR1 and CDR2: MNHEY, SMNVEV (reference sequence). CDR3 bases: TGTGCCAGCAGGCAGCTAACTAATGAAAAACTGTTTTTT. It is translated as CASRQLTNEKLFF.

In this sample, this clonotype turned up many times. This chain joins TRBV7-3 and TRBJ1-6; no clear D gene. Germline CDR1 and CDR2: SGHTA and FQGTGA. With 5 bases removed from V and 7 bases from J, the gap between germline ends came to 12 bases. CDR3 length equals 14 residues. The DNA for the CDR3 is TGTGCCAGCAGCCGCGGTGACTCAAATTCACCCCTCCACTTT. It is translated as CASSRGDSNSPLHF.

This clonotype was recorded many times. This chain joins TRBV9 and TRBJ2-7; 7 bases agree with TRBD2. J gave up 2 bases and V 3 bases, and 8 bases lay outside the gene matches. CDR3 length: 15 amino acids. CDR1 and CDR2 from the germline V gene are SGDLS and YYNGEE. CDR3 nucleotides: TGTGCCAGCAGCGAAGGGCTAGCGGCTACCTACGAGCAGTACTTC. Protein sequence: CASSEGLAATYEQYF.

This clonotype has more than one count but fewer than ten. This chain uses TRBV16 with TRBJ1-1; D gene ambiguous. V gave up 3 bases and J gave up 1 base, with 9 bases separating them. There are 14 residues in the CDR3. The V gene's germline CDR1 is KGHSY and CDR2 FQNENV. CDR3 residues: CASSQSYTNTEAFF. In DNA form, the CDR3 reads TGTGCCAGCAGCCAGTCTTACACGAACACTGAAGCTTTCTTT.

This chain uses TRBV20-1 with TRBJ2-1; 8 bases line up with TRBD2. Germline CDR1 is DFQATT and CDR2 is SNEGSKA (reference sequence). The CDR3 is made up of 16 amino acids. Trimming took 4 bases from V and 0 from J; bases not matched to a gene: 8. The CDR3 loop reads CSAILLAASSYNEQFF. The CDR3 nucleotides are TGCAGTGCTATCCTACTAGCGGCGAGCTCCTACAATGAGCAGTTCTTC.

This clonotype was observed a handful of times. The J gene is TRBJ1-5, the V gene TRBV20-1, with D maybe TRBD1 (6 bases). The germline gives CDR1 DFQATT, CDR2 SNEGSKA (reference sequence). Deletions cut 5 bases from V and 2 bases from J, with 7 bases between. The CDR3 has 12 residues. The CDR3 bases are TGCAGTGCTCGACAGGGCAATCAGCCCCAGCATTTT. Its protein is CSARQGNQPQHF.